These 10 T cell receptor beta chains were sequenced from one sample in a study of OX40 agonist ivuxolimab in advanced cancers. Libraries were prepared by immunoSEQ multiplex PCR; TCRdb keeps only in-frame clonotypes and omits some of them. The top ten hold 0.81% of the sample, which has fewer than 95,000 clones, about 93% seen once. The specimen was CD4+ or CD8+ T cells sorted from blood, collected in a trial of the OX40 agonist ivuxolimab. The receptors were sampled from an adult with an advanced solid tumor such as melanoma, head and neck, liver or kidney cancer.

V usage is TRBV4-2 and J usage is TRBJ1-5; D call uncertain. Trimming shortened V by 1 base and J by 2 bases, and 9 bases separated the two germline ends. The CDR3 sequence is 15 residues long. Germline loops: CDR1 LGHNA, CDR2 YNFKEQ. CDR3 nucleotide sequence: TGTGCCAGCAGCCAAGTTTTCGGGGGCAATCAGCCCCAGCATTTT. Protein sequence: CASSQVFGGNQPQHF.

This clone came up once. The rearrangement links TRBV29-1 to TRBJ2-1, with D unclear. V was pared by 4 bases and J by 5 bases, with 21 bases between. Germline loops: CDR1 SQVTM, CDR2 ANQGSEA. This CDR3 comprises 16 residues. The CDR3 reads CSVGPPGGSANNEQFF. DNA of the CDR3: TGCAGCGTTGGACCCCCTGGCGGATCGGCGAACAATGAGCAGTTCTTC.

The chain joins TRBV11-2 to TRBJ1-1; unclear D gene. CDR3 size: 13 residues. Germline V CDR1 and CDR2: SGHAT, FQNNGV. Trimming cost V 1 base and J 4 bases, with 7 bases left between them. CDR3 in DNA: TGTGCCAGCAGCTTAGGAGAGAGCACTGAAGCTTTCTTT. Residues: CASSLGESTEAFF.

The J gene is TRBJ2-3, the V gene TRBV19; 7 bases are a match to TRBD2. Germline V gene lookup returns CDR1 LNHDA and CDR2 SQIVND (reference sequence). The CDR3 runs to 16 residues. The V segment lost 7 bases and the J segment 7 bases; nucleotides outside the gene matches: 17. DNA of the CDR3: TGTGCCAGTACCCCCGGTAGCCGGGGGGTGATTTATACGCAGTATTTT. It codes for CASTPGSRGVIYTQYF.

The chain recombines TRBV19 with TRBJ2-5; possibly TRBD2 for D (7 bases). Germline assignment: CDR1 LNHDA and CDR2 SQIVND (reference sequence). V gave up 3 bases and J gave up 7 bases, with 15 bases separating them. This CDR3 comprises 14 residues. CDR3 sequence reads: CASSMVGGERTQYF. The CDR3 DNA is TGTGCCAGTAGTATGGTAGGGGGGGAACGGACCCAGTACTTC. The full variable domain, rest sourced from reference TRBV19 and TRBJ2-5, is DGGITQSPKYLFRKEGQNVTLSCEQNLNHDAMYWYRQDPGQGLRLIYYSQIVNDFQKGDIAEGYSVSREKKESFPLTVTSAQKNPTAFYLCASSMVGGERTQYFGPGTRLLVL.

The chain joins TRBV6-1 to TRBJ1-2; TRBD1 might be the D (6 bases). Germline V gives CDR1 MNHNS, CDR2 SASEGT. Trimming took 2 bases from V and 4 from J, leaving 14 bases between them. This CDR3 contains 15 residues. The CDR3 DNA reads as TGTGCCAGCAGTGAAACGATGACAGGAACCTATGGCTACACCTTC. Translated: CASSETMTGTYGYTF.

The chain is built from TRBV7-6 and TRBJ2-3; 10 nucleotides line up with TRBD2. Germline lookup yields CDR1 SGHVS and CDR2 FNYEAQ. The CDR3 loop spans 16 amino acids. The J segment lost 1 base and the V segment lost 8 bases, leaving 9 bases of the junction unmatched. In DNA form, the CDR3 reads TGTGCCAGCGCCCGACGGCTAGCGGGAGGCACAGATACGCAGTATTTT. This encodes CASARRLAGGTDTQYF.

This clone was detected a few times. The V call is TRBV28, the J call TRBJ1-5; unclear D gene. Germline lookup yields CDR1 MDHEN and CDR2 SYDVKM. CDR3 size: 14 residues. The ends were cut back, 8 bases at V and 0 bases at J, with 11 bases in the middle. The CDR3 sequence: CASDTVYSNQPQHF. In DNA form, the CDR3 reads TGTGCCAGCGACACAGTGTATAGCAATCAGCCCCAGCATTTT. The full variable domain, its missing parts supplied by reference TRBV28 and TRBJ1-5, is DVKVTQSSRYLVKRTGEKVFLECVQDMDHENMFWYRQDPGLGLRLIYFSYDVKMKEKGDIPEGYSVSREKKERFSLILESASTNQTSMYLCASDTVYSNQPQHFGDGTRLSIL.

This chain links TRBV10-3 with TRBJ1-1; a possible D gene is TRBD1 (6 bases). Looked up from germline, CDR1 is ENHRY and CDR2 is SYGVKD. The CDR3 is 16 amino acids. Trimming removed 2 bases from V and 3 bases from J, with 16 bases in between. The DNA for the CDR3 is TGTGCCATCAGTGAGAATGGGCCGAAGGGGGACACTGAAGCTTTCTTT. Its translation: CAISENGPKGDTEAFF.

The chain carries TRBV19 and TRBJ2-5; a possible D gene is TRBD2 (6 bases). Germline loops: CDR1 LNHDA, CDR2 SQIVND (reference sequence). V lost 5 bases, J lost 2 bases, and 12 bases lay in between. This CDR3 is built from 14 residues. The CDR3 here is CASSQGGRQETQYF. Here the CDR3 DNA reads TGTGCCAGTAGTCAGGGAGGAAGGCAAGAGACCCAGTACTTC.